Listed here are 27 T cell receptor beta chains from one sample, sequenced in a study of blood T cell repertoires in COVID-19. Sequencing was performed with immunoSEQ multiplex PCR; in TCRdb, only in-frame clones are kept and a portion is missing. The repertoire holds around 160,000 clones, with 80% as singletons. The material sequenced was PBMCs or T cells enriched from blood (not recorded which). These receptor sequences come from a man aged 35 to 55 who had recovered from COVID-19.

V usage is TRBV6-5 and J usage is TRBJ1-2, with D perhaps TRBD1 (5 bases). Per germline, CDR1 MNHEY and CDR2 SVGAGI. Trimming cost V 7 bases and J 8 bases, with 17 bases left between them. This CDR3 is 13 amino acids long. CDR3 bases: TGTGCCAGCATTCACTTCCCAGGGCAGGGCTACACCTTC. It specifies CASIHFPGQGYTF.

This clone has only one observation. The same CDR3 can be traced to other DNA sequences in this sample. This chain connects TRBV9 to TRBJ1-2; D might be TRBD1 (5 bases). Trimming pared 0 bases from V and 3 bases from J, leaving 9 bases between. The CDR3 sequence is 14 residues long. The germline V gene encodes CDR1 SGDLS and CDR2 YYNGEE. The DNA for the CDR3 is TGTGCCAGCAGCGTAGGGGGAGGGGACTATGGCTACACCTTC. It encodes CASSVGGGDYGYTF.

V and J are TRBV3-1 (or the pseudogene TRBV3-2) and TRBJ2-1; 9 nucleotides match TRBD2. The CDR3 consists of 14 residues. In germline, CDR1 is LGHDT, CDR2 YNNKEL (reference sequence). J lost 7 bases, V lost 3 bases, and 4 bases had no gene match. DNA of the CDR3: TGTGCCAGCAGCCAGCGGGGGGGCCTAAATGAGCAGTTCTTC. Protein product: CASSQRGGLNEQFF.

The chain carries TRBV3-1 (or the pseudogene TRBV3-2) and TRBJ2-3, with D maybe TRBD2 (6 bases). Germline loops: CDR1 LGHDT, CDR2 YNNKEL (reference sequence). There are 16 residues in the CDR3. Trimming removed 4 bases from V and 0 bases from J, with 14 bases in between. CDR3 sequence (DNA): TGTGCCAGCAGCCCAGAGCGGGCCTCTAGCACAGATACGCAGTATTTT. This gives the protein CASSPERASSTDTQYF.

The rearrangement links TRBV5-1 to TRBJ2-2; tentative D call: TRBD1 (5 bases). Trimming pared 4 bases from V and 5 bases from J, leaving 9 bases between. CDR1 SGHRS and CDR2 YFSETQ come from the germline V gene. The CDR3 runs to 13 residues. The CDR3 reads CASSADRTGELFF. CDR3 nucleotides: TGCGCCAGCAGCGCAGACAGAACCGGGGAGCTGTTTTTT. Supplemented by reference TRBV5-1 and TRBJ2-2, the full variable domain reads KAGVTQTPRYLIKTRGQQVTLSCSPISGHRSVSWYQQTPGQGLQFLFEYFSETQRNKGNFPGRFSGRQFSNSRSEMNVSTLELGDSALYLCASSADRTGELFFGEGSRLTVL.

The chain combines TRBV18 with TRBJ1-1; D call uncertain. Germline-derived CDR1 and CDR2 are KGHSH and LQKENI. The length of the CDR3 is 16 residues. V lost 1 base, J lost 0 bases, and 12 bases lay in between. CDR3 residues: CASSPQMSGVNTEAFF. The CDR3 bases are TGTGCCAGCTCACCACAGATGTCCGGGGTGAACACTGAAGCTTTCTTT. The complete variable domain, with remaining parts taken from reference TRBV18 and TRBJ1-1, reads NAGVMQNPRHLVRRRGQEARLRCSPMKGHSHVYWYRQLPEEGLKFMVYLQKENIIDESGMPKERFSAEFPKEGPSILRIQQVVRGDSAAYFCASSPQMSGVNTEAFFGQGTRLTVV.

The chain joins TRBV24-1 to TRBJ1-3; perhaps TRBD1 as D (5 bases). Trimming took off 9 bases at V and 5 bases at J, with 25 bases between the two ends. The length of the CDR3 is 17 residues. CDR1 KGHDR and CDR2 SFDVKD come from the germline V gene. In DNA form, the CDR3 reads TGTGCCACCGGCGTTTATCCGGGGGGTCTTAAACGAAACACCATATATTTT. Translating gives CATGVYPGGLKRNTIYF.

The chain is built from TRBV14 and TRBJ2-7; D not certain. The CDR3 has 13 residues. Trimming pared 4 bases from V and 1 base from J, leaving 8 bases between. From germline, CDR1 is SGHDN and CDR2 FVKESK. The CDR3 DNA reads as TGTGCCAGCAGCCCGCAGGTTTCCTACGAGCAGTACGTC. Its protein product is CASSPQVSYEQYV.

The CDR3 region has the DNA TGTGCCAGCAGTGACCCCGGACAGCCCAAAAACATTCAGTACTTC. Amino acid sequence: CASSDPGQPKNIQYF. This chain connects TRBV25-1 to TRBJ2-4, with D perhaps matching TRBD1 (6 bases). Germline lookup yields CDR1 MGHDK and CDR2 SYGVNS. The ends were cut back, 3 bases at V and 2 bases at J, with 11 bases in the middle. CDR3 length: 15 residues.

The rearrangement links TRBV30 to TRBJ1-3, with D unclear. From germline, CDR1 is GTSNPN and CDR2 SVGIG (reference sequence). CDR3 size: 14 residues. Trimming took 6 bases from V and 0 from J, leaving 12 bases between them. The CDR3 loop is CACKLSLSGNTIYF. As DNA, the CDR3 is TGTGCCTGTAAACTCTCCCTCTCTGGAAACACCATATATTTT.

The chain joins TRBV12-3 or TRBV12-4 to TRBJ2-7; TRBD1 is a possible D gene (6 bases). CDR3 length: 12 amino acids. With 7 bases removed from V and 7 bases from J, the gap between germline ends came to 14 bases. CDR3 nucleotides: TGTGCCAGCACGGACAGAGCTTCGGAGCAGTACTTC. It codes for CASTDRASEQYF.

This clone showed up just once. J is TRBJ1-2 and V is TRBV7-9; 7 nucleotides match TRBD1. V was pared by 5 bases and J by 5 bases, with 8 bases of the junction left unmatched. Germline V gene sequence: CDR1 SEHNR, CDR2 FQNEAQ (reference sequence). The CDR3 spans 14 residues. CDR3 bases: TGTGCCAGCAGCCCCGGAGAGGGGGCGTATGGCTACACCTTC. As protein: CASSPGEGAYGYTF.

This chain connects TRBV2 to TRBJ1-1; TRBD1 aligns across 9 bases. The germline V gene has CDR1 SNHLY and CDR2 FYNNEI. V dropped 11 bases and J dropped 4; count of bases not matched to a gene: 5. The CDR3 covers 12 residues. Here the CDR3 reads CAGQGMGTEAFF. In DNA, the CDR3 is TGTGCCGGACAGGGGATGGGCACTGAAGCTTTCTTT.

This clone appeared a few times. CDR3 bases: TGTGCCAGCAGCGCGTTCTTGGTCAGCAATCAGCCCCAGCATTTT. Its protein product is CASSAFLVSNQPQHF. The gene calls are TRBV2 and TRBJ1-5; D ambiguous. The CDR3 is 15 residues long. Germline assignment: CDR1 SNHLY and CDR2 FYNNEI. V was trimmed by 6 bases and J by 1 base, leaving 13 bases between them.

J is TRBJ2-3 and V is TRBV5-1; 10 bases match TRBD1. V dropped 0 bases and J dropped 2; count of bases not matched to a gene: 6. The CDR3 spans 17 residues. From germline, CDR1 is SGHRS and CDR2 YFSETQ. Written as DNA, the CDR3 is TGCGCCAGCAGCTTGGGGACAGGGGGTCCTATCACAGATACGCAGTATTTT. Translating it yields CASSLGTGGPITDTQYF.

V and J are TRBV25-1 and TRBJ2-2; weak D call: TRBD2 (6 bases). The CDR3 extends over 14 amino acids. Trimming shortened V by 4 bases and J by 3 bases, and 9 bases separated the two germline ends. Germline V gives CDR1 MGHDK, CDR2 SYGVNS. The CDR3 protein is CASSVGGYTGELFF. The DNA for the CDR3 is TGTGCCAGCAGTGTGGGGGGTTACACCGGGGAGCTGTTTTTT.

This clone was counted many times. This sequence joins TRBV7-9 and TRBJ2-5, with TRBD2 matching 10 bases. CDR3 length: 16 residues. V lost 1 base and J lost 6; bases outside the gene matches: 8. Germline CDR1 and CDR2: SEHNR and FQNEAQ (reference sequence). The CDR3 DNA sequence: TGTGCCAGCAGCTTAGGAGGGGTTAGCGGGGGGCAGACCCAGTACTTC. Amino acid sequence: CASSLGGVSGGQTQYF.

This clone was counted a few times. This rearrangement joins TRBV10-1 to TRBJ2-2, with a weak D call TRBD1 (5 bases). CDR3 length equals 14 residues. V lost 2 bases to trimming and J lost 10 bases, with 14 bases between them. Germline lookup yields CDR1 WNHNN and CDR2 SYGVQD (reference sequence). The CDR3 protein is CASSEGFRVEELFF. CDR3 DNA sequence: TGCGCCAGCAGTGAGGGGTTCAGGGTCGAGGAGCTGTTTTTT.

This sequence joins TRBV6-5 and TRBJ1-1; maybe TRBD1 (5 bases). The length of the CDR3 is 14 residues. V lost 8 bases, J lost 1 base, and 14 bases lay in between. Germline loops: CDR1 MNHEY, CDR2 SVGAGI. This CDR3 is CASHSQGRNTEAFF. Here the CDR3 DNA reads TGTGCCAGCCATAGCCAGGGTCGGAACACTGAAGCTTTCTTT.

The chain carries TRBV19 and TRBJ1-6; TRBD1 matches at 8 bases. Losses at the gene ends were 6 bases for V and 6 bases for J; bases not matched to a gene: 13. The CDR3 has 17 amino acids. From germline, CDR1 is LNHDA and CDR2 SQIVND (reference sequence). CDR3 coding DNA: TGTGCCAGTAGCGGATTTCAGGGGGCTTCGAGTAATTCACCCCTCCACTTT. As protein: CASSGFQGASSNSPLHF.

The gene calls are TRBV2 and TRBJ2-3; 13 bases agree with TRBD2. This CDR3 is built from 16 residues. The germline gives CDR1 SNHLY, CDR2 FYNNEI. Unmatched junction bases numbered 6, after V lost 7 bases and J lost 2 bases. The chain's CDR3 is CASIAGTSGATDTQYF. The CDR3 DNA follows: TGTGCCAGCATCGCGGGGACTAGCGGGGCCACAGATACGCAGTATTTT.

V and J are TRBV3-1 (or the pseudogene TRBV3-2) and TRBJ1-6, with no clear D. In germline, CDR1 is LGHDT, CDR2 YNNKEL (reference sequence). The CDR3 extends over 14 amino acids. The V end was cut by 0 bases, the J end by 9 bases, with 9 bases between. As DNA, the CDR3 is TGTGCCAGCAGCCAAGACTCGCCCGGTTCACCCCTCCACTTT. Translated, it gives CASSQDSPGSPLHF.

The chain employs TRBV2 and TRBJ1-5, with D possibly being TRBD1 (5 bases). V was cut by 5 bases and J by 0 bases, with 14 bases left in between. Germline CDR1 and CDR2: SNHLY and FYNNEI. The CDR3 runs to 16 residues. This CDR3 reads CASSRRGSGSNQPQHF. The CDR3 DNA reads TGTGCCAGCAGTAGGCGGGGCTCGGGTAGCAATCAGCCCCAGCATTTT.

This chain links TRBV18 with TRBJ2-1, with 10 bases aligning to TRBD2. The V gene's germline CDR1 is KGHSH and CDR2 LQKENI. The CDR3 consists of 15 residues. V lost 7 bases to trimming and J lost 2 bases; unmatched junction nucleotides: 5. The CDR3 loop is CASCVLAGAYNEQFF. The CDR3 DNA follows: TGTGCCAGCTGCGTCCTAGCGGGGGCCTACAATGAGCAGTTCTTC.

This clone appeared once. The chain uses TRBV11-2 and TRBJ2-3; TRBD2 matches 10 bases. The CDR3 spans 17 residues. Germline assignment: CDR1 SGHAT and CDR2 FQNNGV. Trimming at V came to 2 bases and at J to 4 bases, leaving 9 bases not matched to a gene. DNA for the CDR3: TGTGCCAGCAGCTTAAGGGCTAGCGGGGGCGCCCCAGATACGCAGTATTTT. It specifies CASSLRASGGAPDTQYF.

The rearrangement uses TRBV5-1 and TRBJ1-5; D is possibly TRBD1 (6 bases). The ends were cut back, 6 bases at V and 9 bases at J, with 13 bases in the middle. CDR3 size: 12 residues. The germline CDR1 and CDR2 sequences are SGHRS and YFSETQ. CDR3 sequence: CASKGGSGPQHF. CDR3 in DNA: TGCGCCAGCAAGGGGGGGTCGGGGCCCCAGCATTTT.

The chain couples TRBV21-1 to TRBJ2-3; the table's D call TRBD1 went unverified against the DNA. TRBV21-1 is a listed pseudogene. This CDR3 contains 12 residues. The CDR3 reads CASSKGAGGRYF. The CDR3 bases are TGTGCCAGCAGCAAAGGGGCAGGGGGCAGATATTTT.